Following are 28 T cell receptor beta chains from one sample sequenced in a study of blood T cell repertoires in COVID-19. The data were produced by immunoSEQ multiplex PCR, yet TCRdb's version contains in-frame clones alone and is incomplete. This table has roughly 150,000 clones, roughly 78% appearing once. Sequenced: PBMCs or T cells enriched from blood (not recorded which). The source of these receptors is a woman in her 70s in a cohort exposed to, infected with or recovered from COVID-19 (not recorded which).

The chain recombines TRBV11-2 with TRBJ2-1; D uncertain. The CDR3 is 15 amino acids. Trimming removed 4 bases from V and 0 bases from J, with 10 bases in between. Germline-derived CDR1 and CDR2 are SGHAT and FQNNGV. The chain's CDR3 is CASSSLPRSYNEQFF. Here the CDR3 DNA reads TGTGCCAGCAGCTCCCTCCCCCGCTCCTACAATGAGCAGTTCTTC.

The rearrangement uses TRBV4-1 and TRBJ2-1; a possible D gene is TRBD1 (6 bases). This CDR3 spans 17 amino acids. Per the germline V gene, CDR1 is MGHRA and CDR2 is YSYEKL. Trimming pared 5 bases from V and 1 base from J, leaving 18 bases between. DNA of the CDR3: TGCGCCAGCAGCACCCGACTCAGGACAGAGTCCTACAATGAGCAGTTCTTC. Protein sequence: CASSTRLRTESYNEQFF.

The chain recombines TRBV29-1 with TRBJ2-7; 10 bases map to TRBD1. V shed 4 bases and J 4 bases; nucleotides not matched to a gene: 10. Germline V gene lookup returns CDR1 SQVTM and CDR2 ANQGSEA. The CDR3 consists of 15 residues. The CDR3 region is CSVVETGGVWYEQYF. As DNA, the CDR3 is TGCAGCGTTGTAGAGACAGGGGGCGTCTGGTACGAGCAGTACTTC.

The chain couples TRBV29-1 to TRBJ2-1, with D perhaps TRBD2 (6 bases). V was cut by 5 bases and J by 0 bases, with 17 bases left in between. Per germline, CDR1 SQVTM and CDR2 ANQGSEA. This CDR3 has 16 amino acids. The CDR3 sequence is CSVRGIGGHSYNEQFF. DNA for the CDR3: TGCAGCGTTCGGGGGATAGGCGGACACTCCTACAATGAGCAGTTCTTC.

J is TRBJ1-2 and V is TRBV19; TRBD1 aligns across 7 bases. J lost 5 bases, V lost 4 bases, and 7 bases had no gene match. Per germline, CDR1 LNHDA and CDR2 SQIVND (reference sequence). This CDR3 is built from 14 residues. The CDR3 loop reads CASSTTGDRYGYTF. The CDR3 DNA is TGTGCCAGTAGTACCACAGGGGATCGATATGGCTACACCTTC.

The CDR3 nucleotides read TGTGCCAGCAGTTTTGCGGGAGGGATTAAGAATGAGCAGTTCTTC. This encodes CASSFAGGIKNEQFF. The gene calls are TRBV27 and TRBJ2-1; 9 nucleotides align to TRBD2. Germline CDR1 is MNHEY and CDR2 is SMNVEV (reference sequence). V shed 3 bases, J shed 7 bases, and the junction held 7 bases outside the gene matches. This CDR3 comprises 15 residues.

The J gene is TRBJ2-5, the V gene TRBV6-6, with D hard to call. Germline CDR1 is MNHNY and CDR2 is SVGAGI (reference sequence). The V gene lost 2 bases and the J gene lost 7 bases, with 14 bases spanning the gap. This CDR3 contains 14 residues. CDR3 sequence (DNA): TGTGCCAGCAGTTACGGTCCCGGAACGGGGACCCAGTACTTC. Translated, it gives CASSYGPGTGTQYF.

The genes are TRBV4-1 and TRBJ2-7, with TRBD2 identical over 10 bases. CDR1 MGHRA and CDR2 YSYEKL come from the germline V gene. Losses at the gene ends were 0 bases for V and 5 bases for J; bases not matched to a gene: 10. This CDR3 is 17 amino acids long. CDR3 bases: TGCGCCAGCAGCCAAGATCGGGCTAGCGGGAGCTTGAACGAGCAGTACTTC. Residues: CASSQDRASGSLNEQYF.

This clone has just a few counts. The rearrangement links TRBV12-5 to TRBJ2-1; 12 bases agree with TRBD2. The germline CDR1 and CDR2 sequences are LGHNT and FRNRAP. Losses at the gene ends were 5 bases for V and 5 bases for J; bases not matched to a gene: 10. The CDR3 sequence is 17 residues long. The CDR3 DNA reads as TGTGCTAGTGGTCCGAGCGTTGGACTAGCGGGGCACAATGAGCAGTTCTTC. This sequence encodes CASGPSVGLAGHNEQFF.

This sequence joins TRBV28 and TRBJ2-7, with 9 nucleotides matching TRBD1. After removal of 6 bases from V and 1 base from J, the junction contained 4 bases not matched to a gene. The germline gives CDR1 MDHEN, CDR2 SYDVKM. The CDR3 runs 14 residues. CDR3 loop: CASRTGTGSYEQYF. The CDR3 nucleotides read TGTGCCAGCAGAACCGGGACAGGGTCCTACGAGCAGTACTTC.

The chain couples TRBV10-2 to TRBJ1-5; D call uncertain. The V gene lost 7 bases and the J gene lost 3 bases, with 10 bases spanning the gap. The CDR3 extends over 13 amino acids. Germline CDR1 WSHSY, CDR2 SAAADI. The CDR3 loop reads CASMYSFNQPQHF. The CDR3 bases are TGCGCCAGCATGTACAGCTTCAATCAGCCCCAGCATTTT.

The gene calls are TRBV19 and TRBJ2-1; 11 bases match TRBD2. Per germline, CDR1 LNHDA and CDR2 SQIVND (reference sequence). The CDR3 runs 17 residues. The V gene end was trimmed by 4 bases and the J gene end by 7 bases; junction bases not matched to a gene: 12. CDR3 sequence: CASSNSLAGGSRNEQFF. The DNA for the CDR3 is TGTGCCAGTAGTAATTCCCTAGCGGGAGGTTCTCGGAATGAGCAGTTCTTC. The full variable domain, rest sourced from reference TRBV19 and TRBJ2-1, is DGGITQSPKYLFRKEGQNVTLSCEQNLNHDAMYWYRQDPGQGLRLIYYSQIVNDFQKGDIAEGYSVSREKKESFPLTVTSAQKNPTAFYLCASSNSLAGGSRNEQFFGPGTRLTVL.

The V call is TRBV5-6, the J call TRBJ1-2, with 11 bases matching TRBD1. Germline loops: CDR1 SGHDT, CDR2 YYEEEE. V shed 0 bases and J 8 bases; nucleotides not matched to a gene: 0. The CDR3 contains 13 residues. The CDR3 sequence is CASSLGTGGGYTF. The CDR3 DNA follows: TGTGCCAGCAGCTTGGGGACAGGGGGCGGCTACACCTTC.

The rearrangement uses TRBV5-1 and TRBJ2-2; TRBD1 matches at 9 bases. The CDR3 extends over 14 amino acids. From germline, CDR1 is SGHRS and CDR2 YFSETQ. V was pared by 2 bases and J by 5 bases, with 1 base of the junction left unmatched. CDR3 nucleotides: TGCGCCAGCAGCTTACAGGGGGCAACCGGGGAGCTGTTTTTT. Amino acids: CASSLQGATGELFF.

This rearrangement joins TRBV11-3 to TRBJ1-3, with 7 bases identical to TRBD1. The CDR3 length is 13 residues. CDR1 is SGHNT and CDR2 is YENEEA in the germline V gene. V trimming: 5 bases; J trimming: 11 bases; junction bases outside the gene matches: 9. The CDR3 region is CASSTGTESAIYF. DNA for the CDR3: TGTGCCAGCAGCACAGGGACAGAATCGGCCATATATTTT.

V is TRBV2 and J is TRBJ2-2; 11 bases agree with TRBD2. V dropped 8 bases and J dropped 5; count of bases not matched to a gene: 19. The CDR3 spans 19 residues. Per the germline V gene, CDR1 is SNHLY and CDR2 is FYNNEI. CDR3 sequence reads: CASDDAGQGASGRTGELFF. The CDR3, as DNA: TGTGCCAGCGACGACGCCGGACAGGGAGCTAGCGGGAGGACCGGGGAGCTGTTTTTT.

V is TRBV4-1 and J is TRBJ1-4; 8 positions match TRBD1. In germline, CDR1 is MGHRA, CDR2 YSYEKL. This CDR3 contains 16 residues. Unmatched junction bases numbered 5, after V lost 3 bases and J lost 2 bases. CDR3 sequence: CASSHGQGVTNEKLFF. The DNA of the CDR3 is TGCGCCAGCAGCCACGGACAGGGCGTCACTAATGAAAAACTGTTTTTT.

The gene calls are TRBV30 and TRBJ2-7; TRBD2 agrees at 8 bases. This CDR3 comprises 13 residues. CDR1 and CDR2 (germline): GTSNPN, SVGIG (reference sequence). V shed 2 bases, J shed 6 bases, and the junction held 6 bases outside the gene matches. The CDR3 reads CAWSPWTSSEQYF. The DNA of the CDR3 is TGTGCCTGGAGTCCCTGGACTAGCAGCGAGCAGTACTTC.

The rearrangement joins TRBV19 to TRBJ1-2; no reliable D call. V was cut by 0 bases and J by 8 bases, with 4 bases left in between. CDR3 length: 11 residues. CDR1 and CDR2 (germline): LNHDA, SQIVND (reference sequence). CDR3 loop: CASSIDLGYTF. DNA for the CDR3: TGTGCCAGTAGTATAGATCTCGGCTACACCTTC.

The rearrangement uses TRBV28 and TRBJ1-5; TRBD1 agrees at 8 bases. CDR3 length: 12 residues. V lost 7 bases and J lost 7; bases outside the gene matches: 3. Germline V gives CDR1 MDHEN, CDR2 SYDVKM. CDR3 coding DNA: TGTGCCAGCAATGGACAGGGACAGCCCCAGCATTTT. Protein: CASNGQGQPQHF. Variable domain in full (rest from reference TRBV28 and TRBJ1-5): DVKVTQSSRYLVKRTGEKVFLECVQDMDHENMFWYRQDPGLGLRLIYFSYDVKMKEKGDIPEGYSVSREKKERFSLILESASTNQTSMYLCASNGQGQPQHFGDGTRLSIL.

The chain carries TRBV14 and TRBJ1-2, with D possibly TRBD1 on 5 matching bases. This CDR3 is 13 amino acids long. The V gene lost 4 bases and the J gene lost 7 bases, with 13 bases spanning the gap. Germline CDR1 and CDR2: SGHDN and FVKESK. The CDR3 loop is CASSPAWQGGYTF. The CDR3 DNA is TGTGCCAGCAGCCCCGCATGGCAGGGTGGCTACACCTTC.

The chain uses TRBV7-8 and TRBJ1-2; D may be TRBD1 (6 bases). The ends were cut back, 2 bases at V and 8 bases at J, with 27 bases in the middle. Germline lookup yields CDR1 SGHVS and CDR2 FQNEAQ. CDR3 length: 18 residues. The CDR3 protein is CASSLWIGQTSGSRGYTF. The CDR3 DNA sequence: TGTGCCAGCAGCTTATGGATAGGACAGACTAGCGGGTCGAGGGGCTACACCTTC.

The CDR3 region is CASSSPRAYNSPLHF. DNA for the CDR3: TGTGCCAGCAGCTCCCCCAGGGCCTATAATTCACCCCTCCACTTT. The V and J genes are TRBV7-2 and TRBJ1-6; D is perhaps TRBD1 (5 bases). The germline gives CDR1 SGHTA, CDR2 FQGNSA. This CDR3 has 15 residues. The V and J ends lost 4 bases and 2 bases respectively, with 9 bases between them.

The gene calls are TRBV28 and TRBJ2-7; weak D call: TRBD1 (5 bases). The V gene lost 5 bases and the J gene lost 3 bases, with 8 bases spanning the gap. This CDR3 has 12 amino acids. Germline CDR1 MDHEN, CDR2 SYDVKM. In DNA form, the CDR3 reads TGTGCCAGCAGTGCCACAGGCTACGAGCAGTACTTC. Its protein product is CASSATGYEQYF.

The V gene is TRBV24-1, the J gene TRBJ2-5; 11 nucleotides align to TRBD2. The J segment lost 2 bases and the V segment lost 5 bases, leaving 3 bases of the junction unmatched. Germline lookup yields CDR1 KGHDR and CDR2 SFDVKD. The CDR3 is 15 amino acids. The DNA of the CDR3 is TGTGCCACCAGTGTTGGGACTAGCGGACAAGAGACCCAGTACTTC. Translating gives CATSVGTSGQETQYF.

The chain recombines TRBV5-1 with TRBJ2-1, with 7 bases that match TRBD1. The length of the CDR3 is 13 residues. Germline assignment: CDR1 SGHRS and CDR2 YFSETQ. V was pared by 4 bases and J by 8 bases, with 6 bases of the junction left unmatched. CDR3 sequence (DNA): TGCGCCAGCAGCACACAGGGGAGCGATGAGCAGTTCTTC. Amino acids: CASSTQGSDEQFF. The variable domain in full, completed from reference TRBV5-1 and TRBJ2-1, reads KAGVTQTPRYLIKTRGQQVTLSCSPISGHRSVSWYQQTPGQGLQFLFEYFSETQRNKGNFPGRFSGRQFSNSRSEMNVSTLELGDSALYLCASSTQGSDEQFFGPGTRLTVL.

The genes are TRBV18 and TRBJ2-3; no definite D call. This CDR3 has 15 amino acids. Trimming pared 4 bases from V and 0 bases from J, leaving 11 bases between. Germline-derived CDR1 and CDR2 are KGHSH and LQKENI. The CDR3 DNA follows: TGTGCCAGCTCACTAAACCTCTATAGCACAGATACGCAGTATTTT. Residues: CASSLNLYSTDTQYF.

The gene calls are TRBV7-9 and TRBJ2-1, with D possibly being TRBD1 (6 bases). Germline V gene lookup returns CDR1 SEHNR and CDR2 FQNEAQ (reference sequence). The CDR3 is 13 residues long. The V end lost 4 bases, the J end lost 5 bases, and 9 bases lay between the germline ends. The CDR3 region has the DNA TGTGCCAGCAGCTGGACAGCGAACAATGAGCAGTTCTTC. Amino acids: CASSWTANNEQFF.